The T cell receptor beta chain under discussion was sequenced for a study of T cell responses to AZD1222 COVID-19 vaccine. Study findings and constraints: It should be noted that donors were predominantly white British and more often female, and clonal diversity was possibly underestimated. Recipients of two AZD1222 doses showed rising Spike-specific TCR breadth and depth.

Concerning this clone: Its specificity is not known.

TCRdb keeps only in-frame clones here, not all; method: immunoSEQ multiplex PCR. The table lists tens of thousands of clones, about 90% of them singletons. Germline V CDR1 and CDR2: LNHDA, SQIVND (reference sequence). The V and J ends lost 6 bases and 2 bases respectively, with 7 bases between them. The CDR3 is 12 amino acids. Sample: peripheral blood, taken on day 0 of MenACWY control vaccination. The rearrangement links TRBV19 to TRBJ1-1, with no clear D. The TCR was taken from an adult in good health. The chain's CDR3 is CASSDPNTEAFF. DNA of the CDR3: TGTGCCAGTAGCGACCCCAACACTGAAGCTTTCTTT.